The 6 T cell receptor beta chains listed next were all sequenced from one sample in a study of T cell responses to AZD1222 COVID-19 vaccine. Some clones are missing from TCRdb's copy, which holds only in-frame ones; the method was immunoSEQ multiplex PCR. The sample has roughly 200,000 clones, 90% to 95% seen once. Material: peripheral blood, obtained 28 days after the second AZD1222 dose. These receptors came from an adult who received the AZD1222 COVID-19 vaccine.

J is TRBJ2-1 and V is TRBV18; 8 bases match TRBD1. Germline CDR1 reads KGHSH; CDR2 reads LQKENI. This CDR3 spans 17 amino acids. J gave up 7 bases and V 0 bases, and 11 bases lay outside the gene matches. CDR3 amino acids: CASSPPVLQGARNEQFF. CDR3 DNA: TGTGCCAGCTCACCACCAGTTCTCCAGGGGGCGCGAAATGAGCAGTTCTTC.

The rearrangement joins TRBV6-5 to TRBJ1-5; D remains ambiguous. With 2 bases removed from V and 2 bases from J, the gap between germline ends came to 10 bases. The germline CDR1 and CDR2 sequences are MNHEY and SVGAGI. This CDR3 is built from 15 residues. The CDR3 DNA sequence: TGTGCCAGCAGTTACAGCTCGGCGGGCAATCAGCCCCAGCATTTT. Its translation is CASSYSSAGNQPQHF.

The chain combines TRBV6-5 with TRBJ2-1; 10 nucleotides match TRBD1. This CDR3 is 15 amino acids long. V shed 5 bases and J 6 bases; nucleotides not matched to a gene: 7. The germline gives CDR1 MNHEY, CDR2 SVGAGI. The CDR3 loop reads CASSNTGTGVNEQFF. In nucleotides, the CDR3 is TGTGCCAGCAGTAACACCGGGACAGGGGTCAATGAGCAGTTCTTC.

The rearrangement joins TRBV3-1 (or the pseudogene TRBV3-2) to TRBJ2-5; 8 bases align to TRBD2. Germline loops: CDR1 LGHDT, CDR2 YNNKEL (reference sequence). This CDR3 has 15 residues. The ends lost 0 bases at V and 5 bases at J; junction bases unmatched: 5. The CDR3, as DNA: TGTGCCAGCAGCCAAGACTGGGCTAGCGGGGAGACCCAGTACTTC. It encodes CASSQDWASGETQYF.

The genes are TRBV3-1 (or the pseudogene TRBV3-2) and TRBJ1-2, with 7 bases matching TRBD1. The CDR3 extends over 16 amino acids. Germline assignment: CDR1 LGHDT and CDR2 YNNKEL (reference sequence). J gave up 2 bases and V 2 bases, and 8 bases lay outside the gene matches. The CDR3 sequence: CASSQTPTGWNYGYTF. As DNA, the CDR3 is TGTGCCAGCAGCCAAACTCCGACAGGGTGGAACTATGGCTACACCTTC.

This chain uses TRBV30 with TRBJ1-1, with D unclear. V was trimmed by 0 bases and J by 4 bases, leaving 9 bases between them. CDR3 size: 13 residues. The germline CDR1 and CDR2 sequences are GTSNPN and SVGIG (reference sequence). The CDR3 spells CAWSVLGSTEAFF. The DNA for the CDR3 is TGTGCCTGGAGTGTACTCGGGAGCACTGAAGCTTTCTTT. Complete variable domain (other parts from reference TRBV30 and TRBJ1-1): SQTIHQWPATLVQPVGSPLSLECTVEGTSNPNLYWYRQAAGRGLQLLFYSVGIGQISSEVPQNLSASRPQDRQFILSSKKLLLSDSGFYLCAWSVLGSTEAFFGQGTRLTVV.